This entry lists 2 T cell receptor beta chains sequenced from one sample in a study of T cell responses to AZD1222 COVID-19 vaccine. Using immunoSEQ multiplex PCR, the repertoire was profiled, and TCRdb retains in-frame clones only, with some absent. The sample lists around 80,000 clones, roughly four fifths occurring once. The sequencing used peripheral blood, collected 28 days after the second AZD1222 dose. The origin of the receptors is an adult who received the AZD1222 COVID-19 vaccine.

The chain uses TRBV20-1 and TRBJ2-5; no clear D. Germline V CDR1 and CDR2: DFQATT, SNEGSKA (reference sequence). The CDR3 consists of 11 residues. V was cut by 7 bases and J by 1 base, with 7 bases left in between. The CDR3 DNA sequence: TGCAGTGGACTCCTCCAAGAGACCCAGTACTTC. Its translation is CSGLLQETQYF.

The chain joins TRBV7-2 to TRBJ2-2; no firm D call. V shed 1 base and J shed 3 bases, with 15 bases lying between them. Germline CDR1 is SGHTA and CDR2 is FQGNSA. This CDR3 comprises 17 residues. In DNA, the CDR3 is TGTGCCAGCAGCTTAGTGGCAGGACCGGCTTACACCGGGGAGCTGTTTTTT. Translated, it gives CASSLVAGPAYTGELFF. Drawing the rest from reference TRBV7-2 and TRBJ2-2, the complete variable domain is GAGVSQSPSNKVTEKGKDVELRCDPISGHTALYWYRQSLGQGLEFLIYFQGNSAPDKSGLPSDRFSAERTGGSVSTLTIQRTQQEDSAVYLCASSLVAGPAYTGELFFGEGSRLTVL.